These 21 T cell receptor beta chains originate from one sample sequenced in a study of T cells after yellow fever vaccination. TCRdb reanalysed the 5' RACE reads using MiXCR and keeps one entry per CDR3 protein. This sample yields about 57,000 distinct CDR3 sequences, of which 6.5% to 9% are seen a single time; around 34% belongs to the top ten. Source: CD8+ T cells sorted from PBMCs, taken 15 days after the yellow fever booster vaccination. All receptors derive from a man younger than 40 who received the YFV17D yellow fever vaccine.

Many counts were recorded for this clonotype. The DNA of the CDR3 is TGTGCCAGCAGTTACTCGGACGGGCACGAGACCCAGTACTTC. Protein sequence: CASSYSDGHETQYF. The chain has TRBV6-5 and TRBJ2-5; D unresolved. There are 14 residues in the CDR3. Trimming left V 0 bases short and J 5 bases short, with 10 bases between. Germline CDR1 and CDR2: MNHEY and SVGAGI.

This clonotype was observed at least ten times. The gene calls are TRBV10-2 and TRBJ1-1, with a weak D call TRBD1 (6 bases). This CDR3 is 15 amino acids long. Trimming took off 5 bases at V and 4 bases at J, with 17 bases between the two ends. Per the germline V gene, CDR1 is WSHSY and CDR2 is SAAADI. CDR3 nucleotides: TGCGCCAGCAGTCCCCCGGCGGGGGCGAGCACTGAAGCTTTCTTT. It codes for CASSPPAGASTEAFF.

Ten or more counts support this clonotype. This chain uses TRBV19 with TRBJ2-1, with TRBD2 as a possible D gene (5 bases). This CDR3 is 11 amino acids long. Germline values: CDR1 LNHDA, CDR2 SQIVND (reference sequence). Trimming removed 3 bases from V and 9 bases from J, with 6 bases in between. The CDR3 DNA reads as TGTGCCAGTAGTATCGCGGGTGAGCAGTTCTTC. Its translation is CASSIAGEQFF.

This clonotype was seen many times. The chain employs TRBV23-1 and TRBJ2-7; TRBD1 might be the D (6 bases). TRBV23-1 is an open reading frame, and its role is uncertain. CDR3 size: 17 residues. The ends were cut back, 4 bases at V and 5 bases at J, with 24 bases in the middle. The CDR3 DNA sequence: TGCGCCAGCAGTCCGGGGTTACGGGACATATCGGCCCACGAGCAGTACTTC. Translation: CASSPGLRDISAHEQYF.

About this clonotype: A much larger clone sits a single nucleotide away, making a read error possible. CDR3 protein: CASSFRTSGHETQYF. CDR3 coding DNA: TGTGCCAGCAGTTTCAGGACTAGCGGACATGAGACCCAGTACTTC. The chain carries TRBV6-2 or TRBV6-3 and TRBJ2-5; 10 positions agree with TRBD2. The germline V gene has CDR1 MNHEY and CDR2 SVGEGT. The CDR3 is 15 residues long. V lost 4 bases to trimming and J lost 5 bases; unmatched junction nucleotides: 7.

Many counts were recorded for this clonotype. V usage is TRBV29-1 and J usage is TRBJ2-7, with D possibly being TRBD1 or TRBD2 (5 bases each). Trimming took 7 bases from V and 2 from J, leaving 12 bases between them. Germline V gene lookup returns CDR1 SQVTM and CDR2 ANQGSEA. The CDR3 totals 12 residues. As DNA, the CDR3 is TGCAGCGGCCGGGACGGGACCTACGAGCAGTACTTC. Translating it yields CSGRDGTYEQYF.

This clonotype was seen at least ten times. This chain joins TRBV9 and TRBJ2-1; 10 bases are a match to TRBD2. The CDR3 is made up of 19 amino acids. V trimming: 0 bases; J trimming: 4 bases; junction bases outside the gene matches: 13. In germline, CDR1 is SGDLS, CDR2 YYNGEE. Here the CDR3 reads CASSVARKGAGGNYNEQFF. Written as DNA, the CDR3 is TGTGCCAGCAGCGTAGCTAGGAAGGGAGCGGGAGGGAATTACAATGAGCAGTTCTTC.

This clonotype was observed at least ten times. The gene calls are TRBV1 and TRBJ2-7; the D segment call TRBD1 is taken from the table without a DNA check. TRBV1 is given as a pseudogene. This CDR3 has 16 amino acids. The CDR3 sequence: CTSSQVPPGRSYEQYF. As DNA, the CDR3 is TGCACCAGCAGCCAAGTCCCTCCGGGACGGAGCTACGAGCAGTACTTC.

This clonotype was counted at least ten times. The chain employs TRBV24-1 and TRBJ2-5; D is unresolved. The ends were cut back, 9 bases at V and 3 bases at J, with 13 bases in the middle. The CDR3 consists of 13 residues. Germline CDR1 reads KGHDR; CDR2 reads SFDVKD. CDR3 amino acids: CATSKMGEETQYF. The DNA for the CDR3 is TGTGCCACCTCCAAAATGGGTGAAGAGACCCAGTACTTC.

This rearrangement joins TRBV4-2 to TRBJ2-1; D unclear. Germline assignment: CDR1 LGHNA and CDR2 YNFKEQ. This CDR3 comprises 13 residues. Between the trimmed V and J ends, which lost 0 bases and 5 bases, there was a span of 5 bases. CDR3 sequence reads: CASSQDLDNEQFF. CDR3 in DNA: TGTGCCAGCAGCCAAGATTTGGACAATGAGCAGTTCTTC.

This clonotype was picked up many times. The chain joins TRBV28 to TRBJ1-5; D call uncertain. Trimming took off 5 bases at V and 5 bases at J, with 7 bases between the two ends. CDR3 length: 12 amino acids. Germline CDR1 reads MDHEN; CDR2 reads SYDVKM. The CDR3: CASSPGDQPQHF. The CDR3 DNA is TGTGCCAGCAGTCCCGGGGATCAGCCCCAGCATTTT. Using reference TRBV28 and TRBJ1-5 for the parts outside the CDR3, the full variable domain is DVKVTQSSRYLVKRTGEKVFLECVQDMDHENMFWYRQDPGLGLRLIYFSYDVKMKEKGDIPEGYSVSREKKERFSLILESASTNQTSMYLCASSPGDQPQHFGDGTRLSIL.

Ten or more counts support this clonotype. The chain combines TRBV7-8 with TRBJ2-3; 11 bases fit TRBD2. CDR1 is SGHVS, CDR2 FQNEAQ, per germline. Trimming at V came to 5 bases and at J to 6 bases, leaving 10 bases not matched to a gene. The CDR3 length is 16 residues. CDR3 sequence reads: CASSDQLAGARDTQYF. The CDR3 nucleotides read TGTGCCAGCAGCGACCAACTAGCGGGAGCGCGCGATACGCAGTATTTT.

Notes on this clonotype: The junction differs from germline at one of its ends, possibly a read error. V usage is TRBV7-9 and J usage is TRBJ2-7; TRBD2 is a possible D gene (6 bases). CDR1 and CDR2 (germline): SEHNR, FQNEAQ (reference sequence). The CDR3 is 14 amino acids. This CDR3 is CASSLGGGSSEHYF. CDR3 sequence (DNA): TGTGCCAGCAGCTTAGGAGGAGGGAGTAGCGAGCACTACTTC.

This clonotype was seen many times. One end of the junction fails to match germline, which may point to a read error. The CDR3 DNA reads as TGTGCCAGCAGCCTAAACTACGATGAGCAGTTCTTC. Translated: CASSLNYDEQFF. The V call is TRBV7-2, the J call TRBJ2-1; D is unresolved. Looked up from germline, CDR1 is SGHTA and CDR2 is FQGNSA. This CDR3 region has 12 residues.

This clonotype was recorded many times. The rearrangement joins TRBV28 to TRBJ2-3; tentatively, D is TRBD1 or TRBD2 (5 bases each). The CDR3 consists of 17 residues. The germline V and J ends were trimmed by 0 bases and 0 bases, with 13 bases remaining between them. The germline CDR1 and CDR2 sequences are MDHEN and SYDVKM. The CDR3 nucleotides are TGTGCCAGCAGTTTATGGGGGGACGGGATAAGCACAGATACGCAGTATTTT. Its protein is CASSLWGDGISTDTQYF.

This clonotype turned up a few times. V gene TRBV28 combines with J gene TRBJ2-1; possible D gene TRBD2, 6 bases. V lost 3 bases, J lost 10 bases, and 10 bases lay in between. The CDR3 runs 12 residues. The germline V gene has CDR1 MDHEN and CDR2 SYDVKM. DNA of the CDR3: TGTGCCAGCAGTTTGGAGGGCTGGGAGCAGTTCTTC. Translation: CASSLEGWEQFF.

This clonotype was counted many times. CDR3 DNA sequence: TGTGCCAGCAGCCAAGATCTTGGGGGGGCTGAAGCTTTCTTT. Protein: CASSQDLGGAEAFF. The chain couples TRBV14 to TRBJ1-1, with a tentative D call TRBD1 (5 bases). The CDR3 runs 14 residues. The V end was cut by 0 bases, the J end by 6 bases, with 11 bases between. The germline gives CDR1 SGHDN, CDR2 FVKESK.

This clonotype came up many times. This CDR3 reads CASSTGTNHEKLFF. The CDR3 nucleotides are TGTGCCAGCAGCACCGGGACGAACCATGAAAAACTGTTTTTT. The chain joins TRBV12-3 or TRBV12-4 to TRBJ1-4; weak D call: TRBD1 (5 bases). V was pared by 6 bases and J by 6 bases, with 14 bases between. This CDR3 has 14 amino acids.

The sample holds many counts of this clonotype. The rearrangement links TRBV6-5 to TRBJ2-2; D is unresolved. V lost 2 bases, J lost 0 bases, and 13 bases lay in between. CDR3 length: 17 amino acids. In germline, CDR1 is MNHEY, CDR2 SVGAGI. The CDR3 region has the DNA TGTGCCAGCAGTTACGTCGGCGGCAACGCGAACACCGGGGAGCTGTTTTTT. This translates into CASSYVGGNANTGELFF.

This clonotype was detected ten times or more. The chain links TRBV10-2 to TRBJ2-3; D remains ambiguous. Germline CDR1 WSHSY, CDR2 SAAADI. The CDR3 spans 13 residues. Trimming shortened V by 3 bases and J by 2 bases, and 6 bases separated the two germline ends. CDR3 bases: TGCGCCAGCAGTGATCCGCCCACAGATACGCAGTATTTT. Translating it yields CASSDPPTDTQYF.

This clonotype was seen at least ten times. This chain's CDR3 is CASSSLAGGSETQYF. The DNA for the CDR3 is TGTGCCAGCAGCTCCTTAGCGGGAGGAAGTGAGACCCAGTACTTC. The chain is built from TRBV7-9 and TRBJ2-5; the match to TRBD2 covers 10 bases. The CDR3 extends over 15 amino acids. Germline V gene data show CDR1 as SEHNR and CDR2 as FQNEAQ (reference sequence). V dropped 4 bases and J dropped 5; count of bases not matched to a gene: 7.